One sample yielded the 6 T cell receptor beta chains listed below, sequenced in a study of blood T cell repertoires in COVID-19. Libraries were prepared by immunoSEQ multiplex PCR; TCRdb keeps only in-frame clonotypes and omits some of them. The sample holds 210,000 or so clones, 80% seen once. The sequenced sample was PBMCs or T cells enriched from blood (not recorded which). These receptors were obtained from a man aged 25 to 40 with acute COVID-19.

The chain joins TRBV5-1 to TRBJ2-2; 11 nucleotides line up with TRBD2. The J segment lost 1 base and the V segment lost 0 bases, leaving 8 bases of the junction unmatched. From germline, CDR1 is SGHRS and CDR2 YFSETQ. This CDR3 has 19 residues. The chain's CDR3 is CASSLVILAGGLNTGELFF. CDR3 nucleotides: TGCGCCAGCAGCTTGGTAATTCTAGCGGGGGGCTTGAACACCGGGGAGCTGTTTTTT.

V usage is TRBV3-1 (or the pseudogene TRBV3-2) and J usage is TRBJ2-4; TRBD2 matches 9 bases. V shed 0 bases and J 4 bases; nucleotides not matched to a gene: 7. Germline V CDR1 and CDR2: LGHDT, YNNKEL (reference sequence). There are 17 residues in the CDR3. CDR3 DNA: TGTGCCAGCAGCCAAGATGGAAGCGGGGGGTTGAAAAACATTCAGTACTTC. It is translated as CASSQDGSGGLKNIQYF.

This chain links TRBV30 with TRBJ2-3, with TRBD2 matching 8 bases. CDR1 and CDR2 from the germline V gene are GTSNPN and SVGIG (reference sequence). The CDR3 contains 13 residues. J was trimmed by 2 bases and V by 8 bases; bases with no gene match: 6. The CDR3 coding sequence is TGTGCCCTCCACGGGGGGGACACAGATACGCAGTATTTT. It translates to CALHGGDTDTQYF.

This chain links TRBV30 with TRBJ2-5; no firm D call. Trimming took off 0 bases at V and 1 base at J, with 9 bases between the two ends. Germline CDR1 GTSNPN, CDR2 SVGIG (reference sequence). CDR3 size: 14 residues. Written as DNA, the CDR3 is TGTGCCTGGAGTGTGGTCAGGCGCCAAGAGACCCAGTACTTC. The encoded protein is CAWSVVRRQETQYF.

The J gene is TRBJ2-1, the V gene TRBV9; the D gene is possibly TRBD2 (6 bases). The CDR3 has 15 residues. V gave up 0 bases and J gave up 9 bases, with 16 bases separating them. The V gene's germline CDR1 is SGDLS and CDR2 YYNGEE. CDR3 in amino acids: CASSVGTEGFSEQFF. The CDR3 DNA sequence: TGTGCCAGCAGCGTAGGGACGGAGGGTTTTTCTGAGCAGTTCTTC.

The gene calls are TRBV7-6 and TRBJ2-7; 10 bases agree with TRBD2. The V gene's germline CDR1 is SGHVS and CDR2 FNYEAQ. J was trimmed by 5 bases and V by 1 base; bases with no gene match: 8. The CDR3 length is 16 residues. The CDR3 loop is CASSLGSGGARNEQYF. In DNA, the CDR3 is TGTGCCAGCAGCTTAGGGAGCGGGGGGGCGAGAAACGAGCAGTACTTC.